These 7 T cell receptor beta chains share one sample of origin, sequenced in a study of blood T cell repertoires in COVID-19. Sequencing was performed with immunoSEQ multiplex PCR; in TCRdb, only in-frame clones are kept and a portion is missing. Among approximately 28,000 clones listed, 90% were seen once. The sample taken for sequencing was peripheral blood. The source of these receptors is a man between 65 and 80 years old with active or convalescent COVID-19.

This chain joins TRBV6-6 and TRBJ2-2, with 8 bases lining up with TRBD1. Per germline, CDR1 MNHNY and CDR2 SVGAGI (reference sequence). The CDR3 covers 14 residues. The V segment lost 5 bases and the J segment 6 bases; nucleotides outside the gene matches: 5. CDR3 sequence (DNA): TGTGCCAGCAGTACGACAGGGGAGGCCGGGGAGCTGTTTTTT. Encoded protein: CASSTTGEAGELFF.

Here the CDR3 reads CAGGANNEQFF. CDR3 bases: TGTGCCGGGGGGGCTAACAATGAGCAGTTCTTC. V is TRBV13 and J is TRBJ2-1; possibly TRBD2 for D (7 bases). With 11 bases removed from V and 5 bases from J, the gap between germline ends came to 10 bases. This CDR3 has 11 residues. Germline V gene sequence: CDR1 PRHDT, CDR2 FYEKMQ (reference sequence).

J is TRBJ2-1 and V is TRBV28; TRBD2 aligns across 11 bases. Germline CDR1 and CDR2: MDHEN and SYDVKM. The CDR3 loop spans 17 amino acids. V gave up 4 bases and J gave up 0 bases; unmatched junction bases: 5. CDR3 nucleotide sequence: TGTGCCAGCAGTTCCGGTCTAGCGGGAGGCTCCTACAATGAGCAGTTCTTC. It encodes CASSSGLAGGSYNEQFF.

The CDR3 bases are TGTGCCAGCAGCTCCGGACAGCCATCGAACACCGGGGAGCTGTTTTTT. This gives the protein CASSSGQPSNTGELFF. V usage is TRBV7-3 and J usage is TRBJ2-2, with D maybe TRBD1 (6 bases). Germline lookup yields CDR1 SGHTA and CDR2 FQGTGA. The length of the CDR3 is 16 residues. Between the trimmed V and J ends, which lost 4 bases and 0 bases, there was a span of 12 bases.

The rearrangement links TRBV14 to TRBJ1-1, with 8 bases that match TRBD1. V shed 1 base, J shed 3 bases, and the junction held 10 bases outside the gene matches. Germline CDR1 SGHDN, CDR2 FVKESK. The CDR3 has 17 residues. This CDR3 is CASSQAPNRGVDTEAFF. The CDR3 coding sequence is TGTGCCAGCAGCCAAGCGCCCAACAGGGGGGTGGACACTGAAGCTTTCTTT.

The J gene is TRBJ2-2, the V gene TRBV11-2, with a possible D match to TRBD2 (6 bases). Germline V CDR1 and CDR2: SGHAT, FQNNGV. The CDR3 extends over 11 amino acids. The V end lost 5 bases, the J end lost 15 bases, and 13 bases lay between the germline ends. The CDR3 here is CASSAWDLVFF. The CDR3 DNA reads as TGTGCCAGCAGCGCCTGGGACTTGGTGTTTTTT.

DNA of the CDR3: TGCGCCAGTACCAGACAGGGGTTATGGCGGGAACGCCCGCGAGCCAAAAACATTCAGTACTTC. Residues: CASTRQGLWRERPRAKNIQYF. The genes are TRBV10-1 and TRBJ2-4; 8 bases match TRBD1. The CDR3 totals 21 residues. The V gene end was trimmed by 9 bases and the J gene end by 0 bases; junction bases not matched to a gene: 25. Germline CDR1 WNHNN, CDR2 SYGVQD (reference sequence).